This T cell receptor (beta chain) was sequenced in a study of T cell responses to AZD1222 COVID-19 vaccine. Whole-study findings and limits: Repertoires were obtained solely post-peak T cell response. The donor cohort was predominantly white British with a female majority, and clonal diversity may have been underestimated.

Concerning this clone: Its antigen remains unknown.

Generated by immunoSEQ multiplex PCR, the TCRdb table keeps only in-frame clones and is missing some. This sample carries about 130,000 clones, around 83% of them seen once, and the ten largest clones take 12%. The sequence was obtained from an adult in good health. Sequences were derived from peripheral blood, sampled on day 0 of AZD1222 vaccination.

CDR3 in DNA: TGTGCCACCAGTGGCCTTTCGGGCTATGGCTACACCTTC. It is translated as CATSGLSGYGYTF. This chain links TRBV24-1 with TRBJ1-2, with no clear D. This CDR3 is 13 amino acids long. CDR1 and CDR2 from the germline V gene are KGHDR and SFDVKD. V gave up 5 bases and J gave up 4 bases, with 10 bases separating them.